Listed here is a single T cell receptor beta chain. Time point described: baseline pretreatment blood. Treatment denoted: 15 Gy SBRT to primary tumor, nephrectomy 4 weeks later. This sample was taken from a study of radiation and T cells in renal cell carcinoma. The repertoire was sequenced with immunoSEQ multiplex PCR; TCRdb's copy has only in-frame clones and lacks some. The top ten hold 30% to 35% of the sample, which has tens of thousands of clones, 65% to 90% seen once. V lost 1 base to trimming and J lost 5 bases, with 11 bases between them. The CDR3 sequence is 14 residues long. Germline V gene lookup returns CDR1 LNHDA and CDR2 SQIVND (reference sequence).

Material: blood, obtained from a patient whose treatment included radiotherapy and nephrectomy. The sequence came from a woman aged 70-85 years with renal cell carcinoma. The J gene is TRBJ1-2, the V gene TRBV19; D gene uncertain. The CDR3 loop is CASSIGSRAYGYTF. The CDR3 nucleotides are TGTGCCAGTAGTATAGGATCCCGGGCTTATGGCTACACCTTC.